This entry concerns a single T cell receptor beta chain. This clone was recorded only once. Its antigen remains unidentified. No base qualities exist here, and no much larger clone lies one base off it. At diagnosis, peripheral blood, uninvolved tumor-adjacent lung and tumor were collected and were preserved as a mix of fresh-frozen and FFPE material. For TCR repertoire profiling, blood samples were analyzed in the form of peripheral blood mononuclear cells. From a lookup of the germline V gene, CDR1 and CDR2 are SQVTM and ANQGSEA. There are 15 amino acids in the CDR3, from cysteine to phenylalanine inclusive. Kept here is only the CDR3 DNA, which spans 45 bases and is read in frame from base 1. Trimming at the junction amounts to 3 bases on V and 5 bases on J, and the germline ends lie 16 bases apart. The sample is drawn from a study of T cells in localized non-small cell lung cancer (TCRdb year 2020). Concerning the study at large: Comparing tumors with uninvolved tumor-adjacent lungs, the study looked at the T cell repertoires of 236 patients with early-stage NSCLC. NSCLC patients had a mean age of approximately 70 years, and more than 120 were male and over 85 female. The cohort comprised under 250 treatment-naïve NSCLC patients with resected, localized lung tumors.

The immunoSEQ Assay was used to sequence TCR beta CDR3 regions from DNA. The published analysis was carried out like this. T cell density was computed as TCR beta template counts normalized to usable DNA estimated by amplifying housekeeping genes. Richness was estimated using the preseqR package, with extrapolation to 400,000 templates for PBMC samples and to 120,000 templates for tissue samples. Clonality was defined as one minus Pielou's evenness. Tissue-enriched TCRs were identified through differential abundance testing performed on productive amino-acid clonotypes, with a minimum total count of 5 and an alpha of 0.1. The Jaccard Index and the Morisita Overlap Index were used to quantify repertoire overlap between compartments. GLIPH clustered TCR beta CDR3s with public tetramer-defined viral CDR3s; viral motifs required at least three viral sequences plus V-gene enrichment. Imported from immuneACCESS, the table was reduced by TCRdb to in-frame sequences with V and J called. These copies leave out some clones; in studies compared against another copy, an unresolved V gene accounts for under half, and the cause of the remainder is not known. The DNA gave D and trimming, while V, J and clone size come from that table. A total of around 91,000 clones appear in this sample, 87% of them only once. The biggest ten clones account for more than 14% of the sample.

Broader findings and caveats from the paper: Of the top 100 tumor clones, a median of roughly 57 were detected in paired uninvolved adjacent lung; 28 were also among that lung's top 100. Uninvolved tumor-adjacent lung showed the highest T cell clonality, higher than tumor, which suggests more focused antigenic responses in the uninvolved tumor-adjacent lung. Because the study design was exploratory, TCR variables were selected using unadjusted p-values without false-discovery rate correction. Multi-region tumor sequencing was not performed, so intratumor heterogeneity could not be excluded. Higher blood T cell density associated with longer overall survival, while higher adjacent-lung clonality associated with shorter survival.

Recombination connected TRBV29-1 to TRBJ2-2; a weak D assignment points to TRBD2 (5 bases agree). The sample consisted of peripheral blood, taken before any cancer treatment. This receptor was taken from a man aged 40 to 70 with stage I squamous cell lung carcinoma. The DNA reads TGCAGCGTTGATAGGTCGGCGGGTGGGACCGGGGAGCTGTTTTTT. The resulting protein is CSVDRSAGGTGELFF.